The source of this TCR beta chain is a study of control samples from healthy donors and cancer patients. Produced via immunoSEQ multiplex PCR; TCRdb's table is partial and in-frame only. The sample lists 400,000 to 500,000 clones; around 90% were seen once. V lost 6 bases to trimming and J lost 7 bases; unmatched junction nucleotides: 6. The CDR3 extends over 15 amino acids. Per the germline V gene, CDR1 is SEHNR and CDR2 is FQNEAQ (reference sequence). The chain has TRBV7-9 and TRBJ2-3; 14 bases are a match to TRBD2. The source of this sequence is a man in his forties with head and neck cancer. The specimen was PBMCs. This chain's CDR3 is CASRLGTSGSYTQYF. The CDR3 DNA follows: TGTGCCAGCAGGCTAGGGACTAGCGGGAGTTATACGCAGTATTTT.